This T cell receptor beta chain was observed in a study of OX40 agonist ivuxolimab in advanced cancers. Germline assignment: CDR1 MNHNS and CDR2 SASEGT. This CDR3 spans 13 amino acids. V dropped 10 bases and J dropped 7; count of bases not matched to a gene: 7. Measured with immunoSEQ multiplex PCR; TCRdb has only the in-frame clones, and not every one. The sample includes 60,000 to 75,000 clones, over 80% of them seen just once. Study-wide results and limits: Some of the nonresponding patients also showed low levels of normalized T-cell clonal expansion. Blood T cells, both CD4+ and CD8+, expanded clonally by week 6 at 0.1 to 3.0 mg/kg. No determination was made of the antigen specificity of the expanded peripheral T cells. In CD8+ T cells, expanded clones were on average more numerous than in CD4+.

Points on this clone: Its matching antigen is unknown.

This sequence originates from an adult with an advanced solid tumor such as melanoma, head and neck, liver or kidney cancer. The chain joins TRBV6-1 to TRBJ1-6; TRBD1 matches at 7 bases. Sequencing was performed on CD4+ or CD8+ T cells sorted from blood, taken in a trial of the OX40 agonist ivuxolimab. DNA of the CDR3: TGTGCCACCAAGACAGGGCGGAATTCACCCCTCCACTTT. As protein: CATKTGRNSPLHF.